Listed here are 22 T cell receptor beta chains from one sample, sequenced in a study of OX40 agonist ivuxolimab in advanced cancers. The method was the immunoSEQ multiplex PCR assay. TCRdb obtained this table from immuneACCESS and retained in-frame rearrangements with V and J assigned. These tables miss some clones; where compared with another copy, unresolved V genes account for less than half of the shortfall, and the remainder is unexplained. For this sample the table gives 55,000 to 75,000 clones, of which roughly 80% were detected only once. The top ten clones comprise approximately 5.2% of the sample. The sample was CD4+ or CD8+ T cells sorted from blood, taken in a trial of the OX40 agonist ivuxolimab. The source of these receptors is an adult with an advanced solid tumor such as melanoma, head and neck, liver or kidney cancer.

This clone was detected only once. The V and J genes are TRBV4-2 and TRBJ2-5; D remains ambiguous. Germline V gene lookup returns CDR1 LGHNA and CDR2 YNFKEQ. CDR3 size: 14 residues. Deletions cut 0 bases from V and 3 bases from J, with 8 bases between. CDR3 residues: CASSQDGLEETQYF. The CDR3 nucleotides are TGTGCCAGCAGCCAAGACGGCCTGGAAGAGACCCAGTACTTC.

The rearrangement joins TRBV18 to TRBJ2-1; D assignment may be TRBD1 or TRBD2 (6 bases each). The CDR3 length is 14 residues. V lost 6 bases and J lost 8, with 17 bases in between. Germline CDR1 KGHSH, CDR2 LQKENI. For the CDR3, the DNA is TGTGCCAGCTCCAACCAGTGGGGGGCTGATGAGCAGTTCTTC. Translating it yields CASSNQWGADEQFF. The whole variable domain, remainder taken from reference TRBV18 and TRBJ2-1, is NAGVMQNPRHLVRRRGQEARLRCSPMKGHSHVYWYRQLPEEGLKFMVYLQKENIIDESGMPKERFSAEFPKEGPSILRIQQVVRGDSAAYFCASSNQWGADEQFFGPGTRLTVL.

The rearrangement uses TRBV7-9 and TRBJ2-1; 9 bases fit TRBD1. After removal of 5 bases from V and 15 bases from J, the junction contained 11 bases not matched to a gene. CDR1 and CDR2 (germline): SEHNR, FQNEAQ (reference sequence). The CDR3 has 13 amino acids. The chain's CDR3 is CASSPPLQGAGFF. The CDR3 bases are TGTGCCAGCAGCCCCCCTCTACAGGGGGCAGGGTTCTTC.

There are a few counts of this clone. The chain has TRBV5-8 and TRBJ1-6; no definite D call. V lost 4 bases to trimming and J lost 7 bases, with 9 bases between them. There are 13 residues in the CDR3. Looked up from germline, CDR1 is SGHTS and CDR2 is YDEGEE. The DNA for the CDR3 is TGTGCCAGCAGCCCTAGGGTGAATTCACCCCTCCACTTT. Its protein product is CASSPRVNSPLHF.

This sequence joins TRBV6-5 and TRBJ2-7; 7 positions agree with TRBD2. Germline loops: CDR1 MNHEY, CDR2 SVGAGI. The J segment lost 7 bases and the V segment lost 6 bases, leaving 12 bases of the junction unmatched. The CDR3 spans 14 residues. The DNA of the CDR3 is TGTGCCAGCAGCAGAGACGCAGGCGGGGGTGAGCAGTACTTC. This encodes CASSRDAGGGEQYF.

This chain connects TRBV25-1 to TRBJ1-1; 10 nucleotides agree with TRBD1. The germline V gene encodes CDR1 MGHDK and CDR2 SYGVNS. The V gene end was trimmed by 5 bases and the J gene end by 7 bases; junction bases not matched to a gene: 4. CDR3 length: 13 residues. CDR3 amino acids: CASSRQGADEAFF. In nucleotides, the CDR3 is TGTGCCAGCAGTAGACAGGGGGCGGATGAAGCTTTCTTT. Complete variable domain (other parts from reference TRBV25-1 and TRBJ1-1): EADIYQTPRYLVIGTGKKITLECSQTMGHDKMYWYQQDPGMELHLIHYSYGVNSTEKGDLSSESTVSRIRTEHFPLTLESARPSHTSQYLCASSRQGADEAFFGQGTRLTVV.

This clone showed up just once. The chain joins TRBV11-2 to TRBJ2-3; TRBD2 matches at 9 bases. V trimming: 5 bases; J trimming: 8 bases; junction bases outside the gene matches: 5. Germline V gives CDR1 SGHAT, CDR2 FQNNGV. The CDR3 is made up of 13 amino acids. In DNA, the CDR3 is TGTGCCAGCAGCCCTCGCGGGGGGGGTACGCAGTATTTT. Translating it yields CASSPRGGGTQYF. Full variable domain (rest looked up from reference TRBV11-2 and TRBJ2-3): EAGVAQSPRYKIIEKRQSVAFWCNPISGHATLYWYQQILGQGPKLLIQFQNNGVVDDSQLPKDRFSAERLKGVDSTLKIQPAKLEDSAVYLCASSPRGGGTQYFGPGTRLTVL.

As regards this clone: Other nucleotide sequences in the sample specify the same CDR3. The V gene is TRBV2, the J gene TRBJ1-5; unclear D gene. The V end lost 4 bases, the J end lost 5 bases, and 3 bases lay between the germline ends. The CDR3 covers 11 residues. Germline CDR1 and CDR2: SNHLY and FYNNEI. CDR3 residues: CASSGDQPQHF. The CDR3 DNA reads as TGTGCCAGCAGTGGCGATCAGCCCCAGCATTTT.

The chain carries TRBV4-2 and TRBJ2-3; D gene unclear. Deletions cut 2 bases from V and 0 bases from J, with 12 bases between. The CDR3 is 16 residues long. The germline V gene has CDR1 LGHNA and CDR2 YNFKEQ. DNA of the CDR3: TGTGCCAGCAGCCAAAGAGGCGAGAGCAGCACAGATACGCAGTATTTT. This gives the protein CASSQRGESSTDTQYF.

CDR3 bases: TGTGCCAGCAGTGAAGCAACTAGCGGGGGTGATACGCAGTATTTT. It encodes CASSEATSGGDTQYF. The chain combines TRBV6-4 with TRBJ2-3, with 11 bases matching TRBD2. The V and J ends lost 3 bases and 6 bases, in that order; junction bases with no gene match: 5. Germline CDR1 is MRHNA and CDR2 is SNTAGT. The CDR3 has 15 residues.

This chain uses TRBV5-6 with TRBJ2-1, with no clear D. The CDR3 is 16 amino acids. V was pared by 4 bases and J by 2 bases, with 16 bases between. Per the germline V gene, CDR1 is SGHDT and CDR2 is YYEEEE. As DNA, the CDR3 is TGTGCCAGCAGCCCCCTTCGGACCCTCGCCTACAATGAGCAGTTCTTC. It specifies CASSPLRTLAYNEQFF.

The rearrangement links TRBV5-1 to TRBJ2-2, with D possibly being TRBD2 (6 bases). This CDR3 spans 15 amino acids. In germline, CDR1 is SGHRS, CDR2 YFSETQ. The V end lost 2 bases, the J end lost 2 bases, and 10 bases lay between the germline ends. The CDR3 DNA reads as TGCGCCAGCAGCTTAGCGGGCGCTAACACCGGGGAGCTGTTTTTT. This sequence encodes CASSLAGANTGELFF.

The genes are TRBV27 and TRBJ2-2; TRBD1 is a possible D gene (6 bases). V dropped 4 bases and J dropped 6 bases, with 12 bases sitting between them. This CDR3 spans 14 amino acids. Germline CDR1 reads MNHEY; CDR2 reads SMNVEV (reference sequence). This CDR3 reads CASSSTGGAGELFF. The CDR3 region has the DNA TGTGCCAGCAGTTCGACAGGAGGTGCCGGGGAGCTGTTTTTT.

This clone occurred once. The V call is TRBV30, the J call TRBJ2-3, with 7 bases matching TRBD2. Germline V gene data show CDR1 as GTSNPN and CDR2 as SVGIG (reference sequence). CDR3 size: 13 residues. J lost 5 bases, V lost 4 bases, and 6 bases had no gene match. The CDR3, as DNA: TGTGCCTGGATCCTAACGGGGGGAGATACGCAGTATTTT. It specifies CAWILTGGDTQYF.

This clone has only one observation. The chain has TRBV5-1 and TRBJ2-3, with 12 bases that match TRBD2. J was trimmed by 0 bases and V by 3 bases; bases with no gene match: 2. The CDR3 spans 16 residues. Germline V gives CDR1 SGHRS, CDR2 YFSETQ. The CDR3 DNA reads TGCGCCAGCAGCTCCGGACTAGCGGGAAGCACAGATACGCAGTATTTT. Amino acid sequence: CASSSGLAGSTDTQYF.

The chain's CDR3 is CASKIDRWSYQPQHF. In DNA form, the CDR3 reads TGTGCCAGTAAGATAGACAGGTGGTCCTATCAGCCCCAGCATTTT. J is TRBJ1-5 and V is TRBV19, with TRBD1 as a possible D gene (6 bases). V lost 7 bases and J 5 bases, leaving 18 bases between the germline ends. The CDR3 totals 15 residues. The germline V gene encodes CDR1 LNHDA and CDR2 SQIVND (reference sequence).

The chain links TRBV19 to TRBJ2-3; D gene ambiguous. The germline CDR1 and CDR2 sequences are LNHDA and SQIVND (reference sequence). Between the trimmed V and J ends, which lost 3 bases and 2 bases, there was a span of 6 bases. The CDR3 consists of 13 residues. CDR3 loop: CASSMSVTDTQYF. The CDR3 nucleotides are TGTGCCAGTAGTATGTCGGTCACAGATACGCAGTATTTT.

V and J are TRBV5-1 and TRBJ2-5; D uncertain. Germline V gene data show CDR1 as SGHRS and CDR2 as YFSETQ. The CDR3 sequence is 13 residues long. Trimming shortened V by 0 bases and J by 4 bases, and 7 bases separated the two germline ends. CDR3 loop: CASSLDYLETQYF. The CDR3 nucleotides read TGCGCCAGCAGCTTGGACTATTTAGAGACCCAGTACTTC.

The V call is TRBV7-2, the J call TRBJ1-4, with TRBD1 matching 10 bases. After removal of 5 bases from V and 8 bases from J, the junction contained 2 bases not matched to a gene. This CDR3 contains 13 residues. CDR1 and CDR2 from the germline V gene are SGHTA and FQGNSA. The CDR3 nucleotides read TGTGCCAGCAGCCGGGACAGGGGCGAAAAACTGTTTTTT. Residues: CASSRDRGEKLFF. Full variable domain (remainder filled in from reference TRBV7-2 and TRBJ1-4): GAGVSQSPSNKVTEKGKDVELRCDPISGHTALYWYRQSLGQGLEFLIYFQGNSAPDKSGLPSDRFSAERTGGSVSTLTIQRTQQEDSAVYLCASSRDRGEKLFFGSGTQLSVL.

The chain has TRBV7-2 and TRBJ2-7; tentative D call: TRBD2 (6 bases). V was cut by 1 base and J by 7 bases, with 14 bases left in between. CDR1 is SGHTA, CDR2 FQGNSA, per germline. The length of the CDR3 is 14 residues. As DNA, the CDR3 is TGTGCCAGCAGCTTAGATTTCGGGGGTGGGGAGCAGTACTTC. Translation gives CASSLDFGGGEQYF.

The gene calls are TRBV10-3 and TRBJ2-7; D is unresolved. Trimming shortened V by 3 bases and J by 1 base, and 7 bases separated the two germline ends. Germline CDR1 is ENHRY and CDR2 is SYGVKD. The CDR3 has 13 amino acids. CDR3 nucleotide sequence: TGTGCCATCAGTGAACCGGTGTCCTACGAGCAGTACTTC. As protein: CAISEPVSYEQYF.

This chain connects TRBV4-1 to TRBJ1-2, with 10 bases aligning to TRBD1. Germline-derived CDR1 and CDR2 are MGHRA and YSYEKL. V lost 4 bases to trimming and J lost 6 bases; unmatched junction nucleotides: 5. There are 14 residues in the CDR3. The CDR3 is CASSRDRGPDGYTF. CDR3 DNA sequence: TGCGCCAGCAGCCGGGACAGGGGTCCGGATGGCTACACCTTC.